Sequencing of this T cell receptor (beta chain) was carried out in a study of cytomegalovirus exposure and HLA in healthy donors. This PCR relied on a set of 60 Vbeta primers and 13 Jbeta primers. Authors' data handling: In a later analysis, 75 million to 85 million unique TCR beta chains included roughly 11 million shared by two or more donors. Here immunoSEQ multiplex PCR was the method, and the copy in TCRdb shows in-frame clones only, minus some. V, J and clone size derive from that table, while D and trimming were established from the DNA sequence. The data hold approximately 220,000 clones, with more than 65% observed a single time. Study-wide points: TCR beta chain V- and J-gene trimming was linked, in a later analysis, to a missense variant in DCLRE1C.

On this clone itself: Its antigen is as yet unknown.

The receptor was isolated from a man aged 18 to 30 in good health and CMV-seronegative. The sequencing sample was made of PBMCs.

Here the CDR3 reads CATSRDPAGGLTNTEAFF. CDR3 nucleotides: TGTGCCACCAGCAGAGATCCTGCAGGGGGCTTGACGAACACTGAAGCTTTCTTT. The rearrangement uses TRBV15 and TRBJ1-1; 8 nucleotides match TRBD1. Unmatched junction bases numbered 10, after V lost 0 bases and J lost 1 base. CDR3 length equals 18 residues. Germline loops: CDR1 LNHNV, CDR2 YYDKDF (reference sequence).